A single sample gave rise to the 20 T cell receptor beta chains below, sequenced in a study of PD-1 blockade in classical Hodgkin lymphoma. No patient escaped relapse after autologous stem cell transplantation, and brentuximab vedotin exposure varied. Profiling relied on immunoSEQ multiplex PCR, and the TCRdb table lists in-frame clones only, not all of them. The data hold about 97,000 clones, with roughly 88% observed a single time. This specimen was peripheral blood mononuclear cells (PBMCs), taken at baseline. Receptor source: a human donor with classical Hodgkin lymphoma.

This chain joins TRBV21-1 and TRBJ2-7; TRBD2, the table's D call, was not compared with the DNA. TRBV21-1 is reported as a pseudogene. The CDR3 is 20 residues long. CDR3 sequence (DNA): TGTGCCAGCAGTCACCGGGACCCGATGCGGCGGGGCCTCCGGGCCTACGAGCAGTACTTC. Its translation: CASSHRDPMRRGLRAYEQYF.

This clone has a handful of counts. This chain joins TRBV30 and TRBJ1-1; the D gene is possibly TRBD1 (5 bases). Germline CDR1 is GTSNPN and CDR2 is SVGIG (reference sequence). This CDR3 contains 13 residues. Deletions cut 5 bases from V and 6 bases from J, with 16 bases between. CDR3 DNA: TGTGCCTGGGGTGGCCTAAGGGGCTCTGAAGCTTTCTTT. Translation: CAWGGLRGSEAFF.

DNA for the CDR3: TGTGCCAGCAGCATCGGGACAGGGAAAGAGACCCAGTACTTC. Encoded protein: CASSIGTGKETQYF. The chain links TRBV5-5 to TRBJ2-5, with 9 bases identical to TRBD1. The germline CDR1 and CDR2 sequences are SGHKS and YYEKEE (reference sequence). Trimming at V came to 4 bases and at J to 3 bases, leaving 4 bases not matched to a gene. There are 14 residues in the CDR3. The full variable domain, with the rest looked up from reference TRBV5-5 and TRBJ2-5, is DAGVTQSPTHLIKTRGQQVTLRCSPISGHKSVSWYQQVLGQGPQFIFQYYEKEERGRGNFPDRFSARQFPNYSSELNVNALLLGDSALYLCASSIGTGKETQYFGPGTRLLVL.

V gene TRBV11-2 combines with J gene TRBJ2-5; D not certain. The germline V gene has CDR1 SGHAT and CDR2 FQNNGV. Trimming stripped 5 bases from V and 11 bases from J, with 21 bases between. The CDR3 is 14 amino acids. The CDR3, as DNA: TGTGCCAGCAGCGTCGGATGGGCAATCAAGGAGCAGTACTTC. Translating gives CASSVGWAIKEQYF.

The chain is built from TRBV14 and TRBJ2-2, with a tentative D call TRBD1 (6 bases). CDR3 length equals 14 residues. V was pared by 5 bases and J by 4 bases, with 11 bases between. Germline V gene lookup returns CDR1 SGHDN and CDR2 FVKESK. CDR3 amino acids: CASSFGQLTGELFF. The DNA of the CDR3 is TGTGCCAGCAGCTTCGGACAGCTCACCGGGGAGCTGTTTTTT.

The V call is TRBV10-3, the J call TRBJ2-3; D ambiguous. This CDR3 is built from 14 residues. Deletions cut 4 bases from V and 2 bases from J, with 10 bases between. CDR1 and CDR2 from the germline V gene are ENHRY and SYGVKD. CDR3 coding DNA: TGTGCCATCAGTGCGGGCCAGCACACAGATACGCAGTATTTT. This translates into CAISAGQHTDTQYF.

The genes are TRBV19 and TRBJ1-1, with D perhaps matching TRBD1 (5 bases). CDR3 length: 15 amino acids. Trimming took 10 bases from V and 4 from J, leaving 22 bases between them. Germline CDR1 reads LNHDA; CDR2 reads SQIVND (reference sequence). The CDR3 loop is CATRPTPRGATEAFF. The DNA of the CDR3 is TGTGCCACCAGACCGACGCCCCGAGGGGCCACTGAAGCTTTCTTT.

The chain carries TRBV27 and TRBJ2-7; TRBD1 agrees at 9 bases. V trimming: 5 bases; J trimming: 3 bases; junction bases outside the gene matches: 11. This CDR3 is 16 amino acids long. Germline CDR1 reads MNHEY; CDR2 reads SMNVEV (reference sequence). The CDR3 bases are TGTGCCAGCAGTCCTTGGGGGACAGGGACCTACTACGAGCAGTACTTC. This translates into CASSPWGTGTYYEQYF.

The sample holds a few counts of this clone. J is TRBJ2-7 and V is TRBV30; possibly TRBD2 for D (7 bases). V was cut by 2 bases and J by 5 bases, with 16 bases left in between. Germline-derived CDR1 and CDR2 are GTSNPN and SVGIG (reference sequence). This CDR3 region has 14 residues. DNA for the CDR3: TGTGCCTGGAGTATCGGGGGGCAGTTCAACGAGCAGTACTTC. It yields the protein CAWSIGGQFNEQYF.

This chain joins TRBV5-6 and TRBJ2-2; D is undetermined. The V end was cut by 3 bases, the J end by 3 bases, with 6 bases between. The germline V gene has CDR1 SGHDT and CDR2 YYEEEE. This CDR3 has 13 amino acids. The CDR3 is CASSSVDTGELFF. Written as DNA, the CDR3 is TGTGCCAGCAGCTCGGTCGACACCGGGGAGCTGTTTTTT.

This clone was seen once. The chain employs TRBV28 and TRBJ2-7, with 7 nucleotides matching TRBD1. The CDR3 length is 14 residues. V gave up 4 bases and J gave up 3 bases; unmatched junction bases: 6. Germline-derived CDR1 and CDR2 are MDHEN and SYDVKM. The CDR3 DNA reads as TGTGCCAGCAGTTCCCGGGACAGTGACTACGAGCAGTACTTC. It codes for CASSSRDSDYEQYF. Variable domain in full (rest from reference TRBV28 and TRBJ2-7): DVKVTQSSRYLVKRTGEKVFLECVQDMDHENMFWYRQDPGLGLRLIYFSYDVKMKEKGDIPEGYSVSREKKERFSLILESASTNQTSMYLCASSSRDSDYEQYFGPGTRLTVT.

The chain joins TRBV10-3 to TRBJ2-3, with TRBD2 matching 12 bases. The V segment lost 6 bases and the J segment 4 bases; nucleotides outside the gene matches: 5. CDR1 and CDR2 from the germline V gene are ENHRY and SYGVKD. The CDR3 covers 15 residues. DNA for the CDR3: TGTGCCATCAGGGACCTAGCGGGAGGGGCAGATACGCAGTATTTT. Residues: CAIRDLAGGADTQYF.

The chain uses TRBV11-2 and TRBJ1-5; D ambiguous. This CDR3 has 15 residues. V was trimmed by 0 bases and J by 6 bases, leaving 12 bases between them. In germline, CDR1 is SGHAT, CDR2 FQNNGV. The CDR3 DNA follows: TGTGCCAGCAGCTTAGATACGGGAGGGAGTCAGCCCCAGCATTTT. This codes for CASSLDTGGSQPQHF.

This clone was observed a handful of times. The J gene is TRBJ2-2, the V gene TRBV5-1; 10 nucleotides match TRBD2. Trimming took 3 bases from V and 10 from J; bases not matched to a gene: 9. The CDR3 runs 15 residues. The germline V gene has CDR1 SGHRS and CDR2 YFSETQ. The CDR3 sequence: CASSSRSSGSVELFF. The CDR3 bases are TGCGCCAGCAGCTCGCGGTCTAGCGGGAGCGTGGAGCTGTTTTTT.

V gene TRBV7-8 combines with J gene TRBJ2-1; D might be TRBD2 (5 bases). Trimming removed 4 bases at V and 2 bases at J, with 9 bases between. The germline gives CDR1 SGHVS, CDR2 FQNEAQ. The CDR3 runs 14 residues. CDR3: CASSSSGTYNEQFF. The CDR3 region has the DNA TGTGCCAGCAGCTCCTCCGGGACCTACAATGAGCAGTTCTTC.

This clone was seen a handful of times. The V gene is TRBV5-1, the J gene TRBJ2-5, with a tentative D call TRBD1 (6 bases). The CDR3 is 15 amino acids. V gave up 1 base and J gave up 2 bases, with 12 bases separating them. CDR1 is SGHRS, CDR2 YFSETQ, per germline. CDR3 DNA sequence: TGCGCCAGCAGCTTGCAGGGACAACTACAAGAGACCCAGTACTTC. As protein: CASSLQGQLQETQYF.

A few counts support this clone. The J gene is TRBJ2-7, the V gene TRBV11-2; D is perhaps TRBD1 (5 bases). The CDR3 has 13 residues. Deletions cut 5 bases from V and 6 bases from J, with 14 bases between. From germline, CDR1 is SGHAT and CDR2 FQNNGV. The CDR3 region is CASSPRQGGEQYF. The CDR3 DNA reads TGTGCCAGCAGCCCCCGCCAGGGTGGCGAGCAGTACTTC. Filled out from reference TRBV11-2 and TRBJ2-7, the complete variable domain reads EAGVAQSPRYKIIEKRQSVAFWCNPISGHATLYWYQQILGQGPKLLIQFQNNGVVDDSQLPKDRFSAERLKGVDSTLKIQPAKLEDSAVYLCASSPRQGGEQYFGPGTRLTVT.

This sequence joins TRBV29-1 and TRBJ2-7; the D gene is possibly TRBD2 (5 bases). Per germline, CDR1 SQVTM and CDR2 ANQGSEA. This CDR3 spans 13 amino acids. The ends were cut back, 5 bases at V and 3 bases at J, with 14 bases in the middle. This chain's CDR3 is CSVLDGGNYEQYF. The CDR3 coding sequence is TGCAGCGTTCTTGACGGAGGAAACTACGAGCAGTACTTC.

The V call is TRBV29-1, the J call TRBJ1-4; D call uncertain. The V gene's germline CDR1 is SQVTM and CDR2 ANQGSEA. The V end was cut by 8 bases, the J end by 7 bases, with 11 bases between. This CDR3 has 11 residues. The CDR3 region has the DNA TGCAGCCTCCCAGAGGGTGAAAAACTGTTTTTT. This gives the protein CSLPEGEKLFF.

The genes are TRBV10-3 and TRBJ1-2; 10 bases match TRBD1. The CDR3 contains 13 residues. Germline lookup yields CDR1 ENHRY and CDR2 SYGVKD. Trimming at V came to 0 bases and at J to 8 bases, leaving 0 bases not matched to a gene. The CDR3 reads CAISESTGGGYTF. The CDR3, as DNA: TGTGCCATCAGTGAGTCGACAGGGGGCGGCTACACCTTC.